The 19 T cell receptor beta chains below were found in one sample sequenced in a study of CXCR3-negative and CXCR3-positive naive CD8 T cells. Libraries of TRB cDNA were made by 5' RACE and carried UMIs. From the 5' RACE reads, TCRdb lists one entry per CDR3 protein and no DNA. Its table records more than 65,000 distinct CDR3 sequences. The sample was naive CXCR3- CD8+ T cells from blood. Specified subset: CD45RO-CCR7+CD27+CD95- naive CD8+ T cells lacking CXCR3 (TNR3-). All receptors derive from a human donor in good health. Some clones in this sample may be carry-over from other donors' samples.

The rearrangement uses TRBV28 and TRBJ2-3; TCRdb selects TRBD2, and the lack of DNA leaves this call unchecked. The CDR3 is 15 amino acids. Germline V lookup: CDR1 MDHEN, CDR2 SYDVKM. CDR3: CASSLAGMSTDTQYF.

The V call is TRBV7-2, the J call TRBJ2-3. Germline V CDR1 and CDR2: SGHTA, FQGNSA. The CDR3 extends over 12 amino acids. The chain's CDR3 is CASSFRLYTQYF.

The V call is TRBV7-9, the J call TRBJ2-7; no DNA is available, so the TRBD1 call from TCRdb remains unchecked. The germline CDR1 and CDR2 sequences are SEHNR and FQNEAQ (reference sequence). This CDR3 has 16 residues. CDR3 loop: CASSTPGQVLPYEQYF.

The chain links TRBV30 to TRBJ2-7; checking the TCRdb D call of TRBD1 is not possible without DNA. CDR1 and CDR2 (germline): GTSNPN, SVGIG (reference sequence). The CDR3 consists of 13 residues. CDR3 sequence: CAWSGAVPYEQYF.

This CDR3 reads CASSFGPSGSDTQYF. This chain links TRBV5-5 with TRBJ2-3; lacking DNA, the TRBD2 call made by TCRdb goes unchecked. The CDR3 has 15 residues. Germline CDR1 is SGHKS and CDR2 is YYEKEE (reference sequence). The variable domain in full, completed from reference TRBV5-5 and TRBJ2-3, reads DAGVTQSPTHLIKTRGQQVTLRCSPISGHKSVSWYQQVLGQGPQFIFQYYEKEERGRGNFPDRFSARQFPNYSSELNVNALLLGDSALYLCASSFGPSGSDTQYFGPGTRLTVL.

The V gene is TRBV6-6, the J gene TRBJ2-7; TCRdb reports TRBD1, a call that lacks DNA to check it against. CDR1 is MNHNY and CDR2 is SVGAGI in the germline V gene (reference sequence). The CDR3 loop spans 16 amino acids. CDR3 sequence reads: CASMGLGARPDNEQYF.

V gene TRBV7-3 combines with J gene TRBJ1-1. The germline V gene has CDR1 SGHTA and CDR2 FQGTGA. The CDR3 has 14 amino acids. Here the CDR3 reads CASSLSPVNTEAFF.

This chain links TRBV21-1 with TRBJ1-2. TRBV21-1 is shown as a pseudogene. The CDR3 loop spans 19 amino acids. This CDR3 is CASSSPRRQPMLANYGYTF.

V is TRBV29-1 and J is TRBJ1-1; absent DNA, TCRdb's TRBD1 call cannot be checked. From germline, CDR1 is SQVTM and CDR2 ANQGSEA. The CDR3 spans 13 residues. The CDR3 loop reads CSVAQGMNTEAFF.

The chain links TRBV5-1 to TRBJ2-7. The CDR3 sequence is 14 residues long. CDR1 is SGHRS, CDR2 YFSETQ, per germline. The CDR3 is CASSVTTAAYEQYF.

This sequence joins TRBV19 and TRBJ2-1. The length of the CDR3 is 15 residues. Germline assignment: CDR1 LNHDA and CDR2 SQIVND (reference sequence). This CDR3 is CASSNTGDPYNEQFF.

The CDR3 region is CASSFPAGRGFHHEQYF. J is TRBJ2-7 and V is TRBV28; TCRdb names TRBD2, which stays unverified in the absence of DNA. The CDR3 covers 17 residues. Looked up from germline, CDR1 is MDHEN and CDR2 is SYDVKM.

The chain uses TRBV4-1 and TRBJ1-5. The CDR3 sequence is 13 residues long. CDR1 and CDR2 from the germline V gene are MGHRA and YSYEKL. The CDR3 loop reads CASSQTNNQPQHF.

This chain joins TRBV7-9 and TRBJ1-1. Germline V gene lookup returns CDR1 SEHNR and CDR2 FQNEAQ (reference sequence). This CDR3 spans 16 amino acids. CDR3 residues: CASSPLRGQLNTEAFF.

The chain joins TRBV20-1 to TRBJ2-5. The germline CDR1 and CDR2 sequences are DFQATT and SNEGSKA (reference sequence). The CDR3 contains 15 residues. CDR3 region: CSARDLLSSPETQYF.

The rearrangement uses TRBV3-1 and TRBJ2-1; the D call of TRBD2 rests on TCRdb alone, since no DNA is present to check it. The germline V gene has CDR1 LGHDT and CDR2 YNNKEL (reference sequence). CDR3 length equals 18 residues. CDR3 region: CASSQEVNLAGATFQQFF.

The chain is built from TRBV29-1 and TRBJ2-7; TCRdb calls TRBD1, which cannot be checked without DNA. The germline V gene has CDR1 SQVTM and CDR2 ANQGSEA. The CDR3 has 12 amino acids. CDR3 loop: CSVLSKAYEQYF.

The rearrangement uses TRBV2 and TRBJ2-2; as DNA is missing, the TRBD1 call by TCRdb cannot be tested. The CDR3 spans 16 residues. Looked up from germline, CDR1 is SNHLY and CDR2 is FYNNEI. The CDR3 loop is CASSEYQGANTGELFF.

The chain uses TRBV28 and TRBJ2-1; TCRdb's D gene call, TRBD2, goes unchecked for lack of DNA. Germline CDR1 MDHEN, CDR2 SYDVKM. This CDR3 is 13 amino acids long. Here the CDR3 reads CASRAGEEGEQFF.